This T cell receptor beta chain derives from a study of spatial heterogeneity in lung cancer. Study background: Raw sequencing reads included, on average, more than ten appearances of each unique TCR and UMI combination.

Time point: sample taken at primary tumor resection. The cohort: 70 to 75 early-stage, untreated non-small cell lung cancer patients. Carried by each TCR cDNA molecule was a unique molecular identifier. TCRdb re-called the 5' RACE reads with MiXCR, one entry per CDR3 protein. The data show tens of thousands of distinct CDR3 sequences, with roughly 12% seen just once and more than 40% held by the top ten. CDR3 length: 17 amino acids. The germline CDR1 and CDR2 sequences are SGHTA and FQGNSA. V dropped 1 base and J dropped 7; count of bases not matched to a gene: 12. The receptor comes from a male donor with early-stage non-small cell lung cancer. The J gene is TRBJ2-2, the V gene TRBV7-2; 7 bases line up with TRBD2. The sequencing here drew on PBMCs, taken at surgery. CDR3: CASSLVGLAAPSGELFF. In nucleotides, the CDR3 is TGTGCCAGCAGCTTAGTTGGGCTAGCGGCCCCCAGCGGGGAGCTGTTTTTT.